This T cell receptor beta chain was sequenced for a study of blood T cell repertoires in COVID-19 (dated by TCRdb to 2020 to 2021). At the level of the whole study: The collaborator samples originated in the United States, Italy and Spain and spanned the acute and convalescent phases of COVID-19. The prospective study material was composed of cDNA or gDNA derived from T cells, B-cell-depleted T cells, or PBMCs. The sample metadata nearly always contained a de-identified subject ID, COVID-19 status, age in years and sex. Samples came from the ongoing ImmuneRACE study (first 160 participants) plus 1,254 subjects from 6 global collaborators. Where available, HLA class I and class II types were taken from metadata supplied by the sample provider and were not determined by assay-based typing. The dataset comprised deeply sampled blood TCRbeta repertoires from subjects exposed to, actively infected with, or recovered from COVID-19. A freely available public database, intended as a resource for researchers studying the immune response to SARS-CoV-2, is where the repertoires were released. Points the paper makes about the study in general: The amount of clinical and demographic metadata varied by source and participant and was provided uncurated.

Of note for this clone: Its target antigen remains unknown. No base quality information exists; no much larger clone differs at one position.

A second Seattle source provided samples from volunteer blood donors who had recovered from COVID-19. Each collaborating institution followed its own protocols to collect whole blood in K2EDTA tubes. For TCRbeta analysis, collaborators shipped samples in one of three forms: frozen whole blood, isolated PBMCs, or DNA extracted from either of those sample types. From the cysteine through the phenylalanine, the CDR3 covers 14 amino acids. Just the 42-base CDR3 DNA is kept, in frame starting at base 1. V and J are trimmed by 0 bases and 2 bases, and the gene matches miss 1 base of the junction. The CDR1 and CDR2 encoded by the germline V gene are SGDLS and YYNGEE. The immunoSEQ Assay, a bias-controlled multiplex PCR, was used to amplify TCRbeta CDR3 regions from genomic DNA. Processing in the source paper ran as follows. The number of nucleated cells in each sample was estimated by amplification of reference gene primers within the assay. To quantify the absolute abundance of each unique TCRbeta CDR3 rearrangement, sequence reads were collapsed and filtered. For each sample, productive Simpson clonality was calculated as the square root of Simpson's diversity index over productive rearrangements. The source is immuneACCESS, and TCRdb retained only in-frame sequences with V and J called. Part of the clones is not carried over; for the studies checked, unresolved V genes explain less than half of this, and the remainder is unexplained. That table gives V, J and clone size, and the DNA gave D and trimming. The sample records 200,000 to 250,000 clones, about 90% of which are singletons. The ten largest clones capture less than 15% of the sample.

Sample: peripheral blood. The clonotype comes from a young woman who had recovered from COVID-19. The rearrangement joined TRBV9 to TRBJ1-2, and TRBD1 matches 7 of the central bases. The DNA sequence follows: TGTGCCAGCAGCGTAGTGGGACAGAACTATGGCTACACCTTC. This gives the protein CASSVVGQNYGYTF.